This entry is about one T cell receptor (beta chain). The CDR3 extends over 16 amino acids. V dropped 4 bases and J dropped 4; count of bases not matched to a gene: 9. The data were obtained in a study of blood T cells in healthy people across ages. A second PCR, run for roughly 7 to 11 cycles, used a sample-barcoded 5' primer plus a J-beta primer mix. TCRdb reprocessed the 5' RACE reads via MiXCR and lists one record per CDR3 protein. The data contain almost 1 million distinct CDR3 sequences, roughly 51% of them singletons. The V and J genes are TRBV12-3 or TRBV12-4 and TRBJ2-3; 9 bases align to TRBD2. Material: blood. This TCR came from a woman aged 55-70 years in good health. Written as DNA, the CDR3 is TGTGCCAGCAGTTCCTGGGGTAGCGGGAGTTCAGATACGCAGTATTTT. This encodes CASSSWGSGSSDTQYF.